The rows below give T cell receptor beta chains drawn from one sample of a study of beta chain features in type 1 diabetes. Using immunoSEQ multiplex PCR, the repertoire was profiled, and TCRdb retains in-frame clones only, with some absent. Of fewer than 350,000 clones listed, 15% are singletons. Sequenced input: naive CD4+ T cells from blood. The source of these receptors is a young man with type 1 diabetes. Each CDR3 is given with its conserved first and last residue. Each record gives: D gene, clone size, J gene, V gene, CDR3 protein, CDR3 DNA. The D gene is left open where the match is weak. Some rows have no size entry. The others give once, few or many, or a class for an expanded clone.

d_gene: TRBD2
abundance: NA
j_gene: TRBJ2-6
v_gene: TRBV4-1
CDR3aa: CASSQWPSGRPGANVLTF
CDR3nt: TGCGCCAGCAGCCAATGGCCTAGCGGGAGGCCTGGGGCCAACGTCCTGACTTTC

d_gene: TRBD2
abundance: NA
j_gene: TRBJ2-5
v_gene: TRBV5-1
CDR3aa: CASSEGTSGGTKQETQYF
CDR3nt: TGCGCCAGCAGCGAAGGGACTAGCGGGGGGACAAAGCAAGAGACCCAGTACTTC

d_gene: NA
abundance: NA
j_gene: TRBJ2-3
v_gene: TRBV6-4
CDR3aa: CATGLRRTDTQYF
CDR3nt: TGTGCCACCGGACTGAGACGCACAGATACGCAGTATTTT

d_gene: NA
abundance: few
j_gene: TRBJ1-2
v_gene: TRBV18
CDR3aa: CASSPPPRNPYGYTF
CDR3nt: TGTGCCAGCTCACCACCGCCGAGGAACCCCTATGGCTACACCTTC

d_gene: TRBD1
abundance: NA
j_gene: TRBJ2-5
v_gene: TRBV2
CDR3aa: CASSEQGASSETQYF
CDR3nt: TGTGCCAGCAGTGAGCAGGGGGCCTCGTCGGAGACCCAGTACTTC

d_gene: NA
abundance: NA
j_gene: TRBJ2-2
v_gene: TRBV11-2
CDR3aa: CASSSRGGTGELFF
CDR3nt: TGTGCCAGCAGCTCTAGGGGGGGCACCGGGGAGCTGTTTTTT

d_gene: TRBD2
abundance: NA
j_gene: TRBJ2-5
v_gene: TRBV29-1
CDR3aa: CSVQQMVAGDQETQYF
CDR3nt: TGCAGCGTACAACAGATGGTAGCGGGGGATCAAGAGACCCAGTACTTC

d_gene: NA
abundance: NA
j_gene: TRBJ2-7
v_gene: TRBV20-1
CDR3aa: CSARFNRQGNF
CDR3nt: TGCAGTGCTAGGTTTAATCGGCAGGGAAATTTC

d_gene: NA
abundance: few
j_gene: TRBJ2-1
v_gene: TRBV25-1
CDR3aa: CASSELRVVGNEQFF
CDR3nt: TGTGCCAGCAGTGAACTGCGGGTAGTGGGCAATGAGCAGTTCTTC

d_gene: NA
abundance: few
j_gene: TRBJ1-1
v_gene: TRBV10-3
CDR3aa: CAISELIASTEAFF
CDR3nt: TGTGCCATCAGTGAGCTGATCGCGAGCACTGAAGCTTTCTTT

d_gene: NA
abundance: NA
j_gene: TRBJ2-2
v_gene: TRBV11-2
CDR3aa: CASSLALLNTGELFF
CDR3nt: TGTGCCAGCAGCTTAGCACTGCTAAATACCGGGGAGCTGTTTTTT

d_gene: NA
abundance: NA
j_gene: TRBJ1-2
v_gene: TRBV11-2
CDR3aa: CASSPSRQGLGHYGYTF
CDR3nt: TGTGCCAGCAGCCCCTCCCGGCAGGGGCTGGGTCACTATGGCTACACCTTC

d_gene: NA
abundance: NA
j_gene: TRBJ2-5
v_gene: TRBV2
CDR3aa: CASSETVGSETQYF
CDR3nt: TGTGCCAGCAGTGAAACCGTAGGGAGCGAGACCCAGTACTTC

d_gene: TRBD2
abundance: few
j_gene: TRBJ2-7
v_gene: TRBV19
CDR3aa: CASSMRGESPQTYEQYF
CDR3nt: TGTGCCAGTAGTATGCGGGGGGAAAGCCCTCAAACCTACGAGCAGTACTTC

d_gene: TRBD1
abundance: NA
j_gene: TRBJ2-1
v_gene: TRBV9
CDR3aa: CASSVGQGGNEQFF
CDR3nt: TGTGCCAGCAGCGTGGGACAGGGCGGCAATGAGCAGTTCTTC

d_gene: TRBD2
abundance: NA
j_gene: TRBJ2-1
v_gene: TRBV5-4
CDR3aa: CASSQGRLAGAGEQFF
CDR3nt: TGTGCCAGCAGCCAAGGTCGACTAGCGGGGGCCGGTGAGCAGTTCTTC

d_gene: TRBD2
abundance: few
j_gene: TRBJ2-7
v_gene: TRBV5-4
CDR3aa: CASSQSGADSYEQYF
CDR3nt: TGTGCCAGCAGCCAGAGCGGGGCCGACTCCTACGAGCAGTACTTC

d_gene: NA
abundance: many
j_gene: TRBJ2-1
v_gene: TRBV15
CDR3aa: CATSRDPSNEQFF
CDR3nt: TGTGCCACCAGCAGAGATCCGAGTAATGAGCAGTTCTTC

d_gene: NA
abundance: few
j_gene: TRBJ1-4
v_gene: TRBV4-1
CDR3aa: CASSLTGLNEKLFF
CDR3nt: TGCGCCAGCAGCCTAACAGGGTTGAATGAAAAACTGTTTTTT

d_gene: TRBD2
abundance: few
j_gene: TRBJ2-3
v_gene: TRBV20-1
CDR3aa: CSAPGGDTQYF
CDR3nt: TGCAGTGCCCCCGGGGGGGATACGCAGTATTTT

d_gene: NA
abundance: NA
j_gene: TRBJ2-7
v_gene: TRBV30
CDR3aa: CAWSVGGLSYEQYF
CDR3nt: TGTGCCTGGAGCGTCGGGGGTTTGTCTTACGAGCAGTACTTC